The TCR beta chain described here comes from a study of beta chain features in type 1 diabetes. V gave up 3 bases and J gave up 0 bases; unmatched junction bases: 9. CDR3 length: 19 residues. Germline V gene data show CDR1 as MNHNS and CDR2 as SASEGT. Expressed TCRB transcripts were sequenced, since all the RNA that had been isolated was reverse transcribed. Repertoires were generated with immunoSEQ multiplex PCR, while TCRdb's copy carries only in-frame clones and drops some. There are some 500,000 clones in the sample; 9.5% to 12% occur only once, and 0.035% to 0.05% lies in the top ten. Study results and caveats: Equally in patients and controls, PCR might preferentially amplify shorter templates. VDJ junctions sequenced from type 1 diabetes patients showed fewer insertions and more deletions.

There are a few counts of this clone. No antigen is known for it. V is TRBV6-1 and J is TRBJ2-6; 9 bases agree with TRBD1. Material for sequencing was naive CD4+ T cells from blood. The source of this sequence is a woman younger than 35 in good health. The CDR3 protein is CASSDIRDRAVSGANVLTF. The CDR3 nucleotides are TGTGCCAGCAGTGACATCCGGGACAGGGCGGTCTCTGGGGCCAACGTCCTGACTTTC.